Included here is one T cell receptor (beta chain) sequence, with context. Germline V CDR1 and CDR2: SNHLY, FYNNEI. This CDR3 has 12 residues. The V and J ends lost 7 bases and 5 bases, in that order; junction bases with no gene match: 2. After isolation, RNA underwent reverse transcription to generate cDNA as the sequencing template. Sequencing used immunoSEQ multiplex PCR; TCRdb keeps in-frame clones, though not all of them. Of roughly 130,000 clones listed, roughly 58% were seen once; the top ten hold 4.5% to 5.5%. This specimen comes from a study of CD8+ T cells in alopecia areata. The sample here was CD4+ T cells sorted from blood, taken at week 0. V gene TRBV2 combines with J gene TRBJ2-7, with 10 positions matching TRBD1. This receptor was obtained from a human donor with alopecia areata. The CDR3 spells CASMDRGNEQYF. CDR3 nucleotide sequence: TGTGCCAGCATGGACAGGGGGAACGAGCAGTACTTC.